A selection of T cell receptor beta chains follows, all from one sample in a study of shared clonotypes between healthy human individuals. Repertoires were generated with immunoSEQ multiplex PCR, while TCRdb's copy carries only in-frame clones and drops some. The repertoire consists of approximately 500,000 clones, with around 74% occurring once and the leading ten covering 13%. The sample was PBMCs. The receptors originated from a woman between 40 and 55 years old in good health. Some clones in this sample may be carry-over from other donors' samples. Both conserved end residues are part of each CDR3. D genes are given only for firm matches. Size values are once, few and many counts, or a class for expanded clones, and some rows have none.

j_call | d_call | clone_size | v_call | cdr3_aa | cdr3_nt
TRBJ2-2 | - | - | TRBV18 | CASSVDIIGELFF | TGTGCCAGCTCAGTAGACATAATCGGGGAGCTGTTTTTT
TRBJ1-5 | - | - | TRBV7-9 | CASSLAESAGPQHF | TGTGCCAGCAGCTTAGCGGAGTCCGCGGGGCCCCAGCATTTT
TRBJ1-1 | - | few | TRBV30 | CAWSVLLGSANTEAFF | TGTGCCTGGAGTGTACTGCTGGGCTCGGCGAACACTGAAGCTTTCTTT
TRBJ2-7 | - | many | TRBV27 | CASTKGQGSYGRSYEQYF | TGTGCCTCTACAAAAGGCCAGGGGAGCTACGGGAGGAGCTACGAGCAGTACTTC
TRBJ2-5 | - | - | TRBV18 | CASSPPTGYQETQYF | TGTGCCAGCTCACCACCGACGGGGTACCAAGAGACCCAGTACTTC
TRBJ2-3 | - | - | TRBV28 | CASSFGLGNYQDTDTQYF | TGTGCCAGCAGTTTTGGGCTAGGCAACTACCAGGACACAGATACGCAGTATTTT
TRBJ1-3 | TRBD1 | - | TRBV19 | CASSSGTGSDTIYF | TGTGCCAGTAGTAGCGGGACAGGTTCGGACACCATATATTTT
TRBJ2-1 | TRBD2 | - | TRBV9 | CASSPPGLAVNEQFF | TGTGCCAGCAGCCCCCCGGGACTAGCAGTCAATGAGCAGTTCTTC
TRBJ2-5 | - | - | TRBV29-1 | CSVEGRGIQETQYF | TGCAGCGTTGAGGGCAGGGGCATACAGGAGACCCAGTACTTC
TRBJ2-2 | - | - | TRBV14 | CASSRTDTGELFF | TGTGCCAGCAGCCGGACGGACACCGGGGAGCTGTTTTTT
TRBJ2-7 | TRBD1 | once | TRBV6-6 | CASSYQTGAIDEQYF | TGTGCCAGCAGTTACCAGACAGGGGCTATCGACGAGCAGTACTTC
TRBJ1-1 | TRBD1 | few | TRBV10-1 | CASSYRGRDTEAFF | TGCGCCAGCAGTTACAGGGGGCGGGACACTGAAGCTTTCTTT
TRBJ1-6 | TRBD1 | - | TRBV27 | CASSDRDVDSPLHF | TGTGCCAGCAGTGACAGGGATGTCGATTCACCCCTCCACTTT
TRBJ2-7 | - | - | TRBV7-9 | CASSLGGLREQYF | TGTGCCAGCAGCTTAGGGGGGCTGCGCGAGCAGTACTTC
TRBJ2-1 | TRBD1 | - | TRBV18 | CASSPSIDGQGAHEQFF | TGTGCCAGCTCACCTTCCATCGACGGACAGGGGGCCCATGAGCAGTTCTTC
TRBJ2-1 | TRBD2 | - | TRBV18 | CASSRLASGEQFF | TGTGCCAGCTCACGACTAGCCTCGGGTGAGCAGTTCTTC
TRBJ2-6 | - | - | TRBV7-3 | CASSLDPAGANVLTF | TGTGCCAGCAGCTTAGACCCTGCTGGGGCCAACGTCCTGACTTTC
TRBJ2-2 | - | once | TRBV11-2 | CASSLGDWGDTGELFF | TGTGCCAGCAGCTTAGGGGACTGGGGGGACACCGGGGAGCTGTTTTTT
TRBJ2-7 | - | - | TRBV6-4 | CASSDWYSHYEQYF | TGTGCCAGCAGTGACTGGTATAGCCACTACGAGCAGTACTTC
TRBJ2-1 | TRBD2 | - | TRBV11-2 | CASSLDLAGGNEQFF | TGTGCCAGCAGCTTAGATCTAGCGGGAGGGAATGAGCAGTTCTTC
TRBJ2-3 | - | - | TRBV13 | CASSKVLAPYTDTQYF | TGTGCCAGCAGCAAGGTTCTAGCGCCTTACACAGATACGCAGTATTTT
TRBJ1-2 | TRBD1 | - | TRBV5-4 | CASSLGGQGAFGYTF | TGTGCCAGCAGCTTGGGGGGACAGGGGGCGTTCGGCTACACCTTC
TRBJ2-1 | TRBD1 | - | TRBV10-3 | CAISLVVTGGLYNEQFF | TGTGCCATCAGTTTAGTAGTGACAGGGGGCCTTTACAATGAGCAGTTCTTC
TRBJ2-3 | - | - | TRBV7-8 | CASSSSSRRVITDTQYF | TGTGCCAGCAGCTCATCCTCGCGGAGGGTAATAACAGATACGCAGTATTTT
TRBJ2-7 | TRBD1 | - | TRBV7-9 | CASSPRQGARTAYEQYF | TGTGCCAGCAGCCCCCGACAGGGGGCGAGGACCGCCTACGAGCAGTACTTC
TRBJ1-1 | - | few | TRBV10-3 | CAISEWDTEAFF | TGTGCCATCAGTGAATGGGACACTGAAGCTTTCTTT
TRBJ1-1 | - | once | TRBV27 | CASRVGRREGEAFF | TGTGCCAGCAGGGTTGGGCGGCGGGAGGGTGAAGCTTTCTTT
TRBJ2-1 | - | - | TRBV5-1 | CASSFGDNNEQFF | TGCGCCAGCAGCTTCGGGGACAACAATGAGCAGTTCTTC
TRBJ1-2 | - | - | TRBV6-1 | CASSEGFYYGYTF | TGTGCCAGCAGTGAAGGGTTCTACTATGGCTACACCTTC
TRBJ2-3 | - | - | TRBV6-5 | CASRAGISTDTQYF | TGTGCCAGCAGGGCCGGGATTAGCACAGATACGCAGTATTTT
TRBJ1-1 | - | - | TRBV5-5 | CASSWTGTTNTEAFF | TGTGCCAGCAGCTGGACCGGGACAACGAACACTGAAGCTTTCTTT
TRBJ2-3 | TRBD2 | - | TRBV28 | CASRTRPAGSGDTQYF | TGTGCCAGCAGAACCAGACCAGCGGGGTCCGGGGATACGCAGTATTTT
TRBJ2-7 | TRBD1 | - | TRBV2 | CASSEGDRGLRQYF | TGTGCCAGCAGTGAAGGGGACAGGGGGCTCCGGCAGTACTTC
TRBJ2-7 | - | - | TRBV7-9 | CASSSSTVVGEQYF | TGTGCCAGCAGCTCTTCCACGGTTGTGGGGGAGCAGTACTTC
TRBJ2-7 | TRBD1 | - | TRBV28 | CASRRTGTGGSYEQYF | TGTGCCAGCAGACGGACCGGGACAGGGGGATCCTACGAGCAGTACTTC
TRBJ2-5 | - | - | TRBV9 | CASSVLGIEGETQYF | TGTGCCAGCAGCGTATTGGGGATCGAAGGAGAGACCCAGTACTTC
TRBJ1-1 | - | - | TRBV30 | CAWRQRVGTEAFF | TGTGCCTGGAGGCAAAGAGTCGGCACTGAAGCTTTCTTT
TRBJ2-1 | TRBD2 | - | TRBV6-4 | CASSDEASGSDEQFF | TGTGCCAGCAGTGACGAAGCTAGCGGGAGTGATGAGCAGTTCTTC
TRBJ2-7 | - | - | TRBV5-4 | CASSSGGRGINEQYF | TGTGCCAGCAGCTCCGGGGGCAGGGGGATCAACGAGCAGTACTTC
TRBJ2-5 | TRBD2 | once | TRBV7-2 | CASSLDPSGRGTQYF | TGTGCCAGCAGCTTAGATCCTAGCGGGAGGGGGACCCAGTACTTC
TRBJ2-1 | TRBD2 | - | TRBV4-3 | CASSHPGLGFYEQFF | TGCGCCAGCAGCCACCCGGGACTAGGGTTCTATGAGCAGTTCTTC
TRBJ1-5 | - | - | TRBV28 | CASSEPGISNQPQHF | TGTGCCAGCAGCGAGCCAGGGATTAGCAATCAGCCCCAGCATTTT
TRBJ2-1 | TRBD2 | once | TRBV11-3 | CASSISGSYNEQFF | TGTGCCAGCAGCATTAGCGGGAGCTACAATGAGCAGTTCTTC
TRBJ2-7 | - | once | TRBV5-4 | CASSLGLGAYEQYF | TGTGCCAGCAGCTTGGGTCTGGGGGCGTACGAGCAGTACTTC
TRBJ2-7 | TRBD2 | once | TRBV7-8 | CASSLGEGSYEQYF | TGTGCCAGCAGCTTAGGGGAGGGATCATACGAGCAGTACTTC
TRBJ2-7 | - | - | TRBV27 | CASSLKPGGTFYEQYF | TGTGCCAGCAGTTTAAAGCCAGGCGGGACTTTCTACGAGCAGTACTTC
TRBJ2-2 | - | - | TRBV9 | CASSVEITGELFF | TGTGCCAGCAGCGTAGAAATCACCGGGGAGCTGTTTTTT